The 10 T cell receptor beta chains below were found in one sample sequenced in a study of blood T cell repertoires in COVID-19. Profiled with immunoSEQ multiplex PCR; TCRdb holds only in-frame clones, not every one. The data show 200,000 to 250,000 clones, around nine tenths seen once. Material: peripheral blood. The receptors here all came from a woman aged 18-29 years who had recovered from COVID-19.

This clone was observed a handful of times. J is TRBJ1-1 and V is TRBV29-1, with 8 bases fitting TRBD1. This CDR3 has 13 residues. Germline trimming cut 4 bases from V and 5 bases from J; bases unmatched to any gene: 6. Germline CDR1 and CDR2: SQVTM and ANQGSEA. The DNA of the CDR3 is TGCAGCGTTGCTCCCAGGGGGCGTACTGAAGCTTTCTTT. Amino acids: CSVAPRGRTEAFF.

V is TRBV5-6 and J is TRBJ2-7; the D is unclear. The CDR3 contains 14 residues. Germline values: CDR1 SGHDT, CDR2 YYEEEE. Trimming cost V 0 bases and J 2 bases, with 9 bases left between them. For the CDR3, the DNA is TGTGCCAGCAGCTTGGGGGCCTCTCCCTACGAGCAGTACTTC. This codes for CASSLGASPYEQYF. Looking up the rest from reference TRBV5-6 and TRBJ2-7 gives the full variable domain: DAGVTQSPTHLIKTRGQQVTLRCSPKSGHDTVSWYQQALGQGPQFIFQYYEEEERQRGNFPDRFSGHQFPNYSSELNVNALLLGDSALYLCASSLGASPYEQYFGPGTRLTVT.

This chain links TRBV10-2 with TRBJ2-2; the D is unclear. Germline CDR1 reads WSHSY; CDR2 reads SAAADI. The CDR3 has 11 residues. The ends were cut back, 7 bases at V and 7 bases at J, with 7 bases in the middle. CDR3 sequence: CASMSGGELFF. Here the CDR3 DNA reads TGCGCCAGCATGAGTGGCGGGGAGCTGTTTTTT.

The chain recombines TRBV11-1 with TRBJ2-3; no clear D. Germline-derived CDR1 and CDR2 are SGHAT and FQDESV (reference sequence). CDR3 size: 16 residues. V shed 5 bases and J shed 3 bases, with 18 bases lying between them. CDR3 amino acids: CASSNRHISLTDTQYF. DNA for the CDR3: TGTGCCAGCAGCAACCGACATATCTCTTTAACAGATACGCAGTATTTT. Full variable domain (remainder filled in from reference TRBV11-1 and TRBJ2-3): EAEVAQSPRYKITEKSQAVAFWCDPISGHATLYWYRQILGQGPELLVQFQDESVVDDSQLPKDRFSAERLKGVDSTLKIQPAELGDSAMYLCASSNRHISLTDTQYFGPGTRLTVL.

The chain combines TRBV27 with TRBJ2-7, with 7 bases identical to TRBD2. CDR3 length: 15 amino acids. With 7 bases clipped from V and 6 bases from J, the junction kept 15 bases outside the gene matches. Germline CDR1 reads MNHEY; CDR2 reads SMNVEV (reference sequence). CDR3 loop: CASTQGGPYSGEQYF. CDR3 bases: TGTGCCAGCACCCAGGGAGGGCCTTACTCCGGCGAGCAGTACTTC.

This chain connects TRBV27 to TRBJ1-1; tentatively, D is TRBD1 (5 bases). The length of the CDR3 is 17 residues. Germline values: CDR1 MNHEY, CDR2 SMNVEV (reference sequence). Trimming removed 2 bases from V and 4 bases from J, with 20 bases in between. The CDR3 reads CASSLGAAGQFGTEAFF. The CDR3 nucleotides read TGTGCCAGCAGTTTAGGGGCAGCAGGGCAGTTTGGCACTGAAGCTTTCTTT.

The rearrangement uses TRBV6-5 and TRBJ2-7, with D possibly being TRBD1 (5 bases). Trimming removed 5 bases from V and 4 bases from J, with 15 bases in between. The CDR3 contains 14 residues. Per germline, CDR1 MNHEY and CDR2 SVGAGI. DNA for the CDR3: TGTGCCAGCAGTCACAGGTCGTTCCCTTACGAGCAGTACTTC. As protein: CASSHRSFPYEQYF.

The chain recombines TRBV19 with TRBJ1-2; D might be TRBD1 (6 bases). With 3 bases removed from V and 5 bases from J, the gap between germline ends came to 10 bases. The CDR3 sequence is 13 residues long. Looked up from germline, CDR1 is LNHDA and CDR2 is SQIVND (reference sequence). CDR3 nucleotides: TGTGCCAGTAGTATGGGGGGGCTGTATGGCTACACCTTC. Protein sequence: CASSMGGLYGYTF.

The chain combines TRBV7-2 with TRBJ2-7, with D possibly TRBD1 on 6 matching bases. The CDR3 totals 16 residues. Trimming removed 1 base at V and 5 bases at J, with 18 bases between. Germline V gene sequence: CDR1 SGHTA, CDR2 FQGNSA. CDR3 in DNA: TGTGCCAGCAGCTTAGGAACGGTTCAGGGGCTCAACGAGCAGTACTTC. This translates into CASSLGTVQGLNEQYF. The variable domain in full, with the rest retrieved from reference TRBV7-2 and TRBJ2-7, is GAGVSQSPSNKVTEKGKDVELRCDPISGHTALYWYRQSLGQGLEFLIYFQGNSAPDKSGLPSDRFSAERTGGSVSTLTIQRTQQEDSAVYLCASSLGTVQGLNEQYFGPGTRLTVT.

The CDR3 sequence is CASSLVGSSYEQYF. The DNA of the CDR3 is TGCGCCAGCAGCTTGGTTGGCAGCTCCTACGAGCAGTACTTC. This chain links TRBV5-1 with TRBJ2-7; D ambiguous. The germline V gene encodes CDR1 SGHRS and CDR2 YFSETQ. The V and J ends lost 0 bases and 0 bases respectively, with 7 bases between them. CDR3 length equals 14 residues.